The next 2 T cell receptor beta chains were all read from a single sample in a study of graft-versus-host responses after intestinal transplantation. TCRdb keeps only in-frame clones here, not all; method: immunoSEQ multiplex PCR. The sample holds some 87,000 clones, more than 90% seen once. Their target antigens are unknown. The sequencing used unstimulated CD4+ T cells sorted from spleen or lymph node cells, collected before intestinal transplant. The receptors were sampled from a human donor who received an intestinal transplant.

This clone was detected a few times. The rearrangement uses TRBV7-2 and TRBJ1-2; no reliable D call. From germline, CDR1 is SGHTA and CDR2 FQGNSA. The V and J ends lost 0 bases and 3 bases respectively, with 5 bases between them. This CDR3 has 13 residues. Written as DNA, the CDR3 is TGTGCCAGCAGCTTAGCGAGAGACTATGGCTACACCTTC. Amino acids: CASSLARDYGYTF. Full variable domain (rest looked up from reference TRBV7-2 and TRBJ1-2): GAGVSQSPSNKVTEKGKDVELRCDPISGHTALYWYRQSLGQGLEFLIYFQGNSAPDKSGLPSDRFSAERTGGSVSTLTIQRTQQEDSAVYLCASSLARDYGYTFGSGTRLTVV.

The chain joins TRBV14 to TRBJ2-3; TRBD1 matches 8 bases. Germline V gene data show CDR1 as SGHDN and CDR2 as FVKESK. This CDR3 comprises 15 residues. The J segment lost 11 bases and the V segment lost 4 bases, leaving 14 bases of the junction unmatched. CDR3 amino acids: CASSPWTGTWFGQYF. In DNA form, the CDR3 reads TGTGCCAGCAGCCCCTGGACAGGGACCTGGTTTGGGCAGTATTTT.